The T cell receptor (beta chain) under discussion was sequenced for a study of shared clonotypes between healthy human individuals. The wider study: Per donor, three plates held CD4 naive cells, three held CD4 memory, two held CD8 naive and one held CD8 memory.

Naive CD8 cells comprised CD45RO-negative, CCR7-positively selected cells, excluding terminally differentiated effector memory CD45RA+ cells. The authors split each subset's genomic DNA evenly across several immunoSEQ plates. The repertoire was sequenced with immunoSEQ multiplex PCR; TCRdb's copy has only in-frame clones and lacks some. The sample gives around 1,900,000 clones, 93% of which show up once; 1.5% to 2% is in the top ten. CDR3 length: 14 amino acids. Trimming took off 3 bases at V and 2 bases at J, with 11 bases between the two ends. In germline, CDR1 is SGHDN, CDR2 FVKESK. Sequenced sample: naive CD8+ T cells from PBMCs. The chain uses TRBV14 and TRBJ2-7; D is unresolved. This receptor was obtained from a man in his late teens or twenties in good health. Some clones in this sample may be carry-over from other donors' samples. The CDR3 region has the DNA TGTGCCAGCAGCCACCATCGGCCCCCCTACGAGCAGTACTTC. Amino acid sequence: CASSHHRPPYEQYF.